This T cell receptor beta chain was obtained from a study of blood T cell repertoires in COVID-19. Across the study: Researchers got acute and convalescent COVID-19 samples from the United States, Italy and Spain. T cells, B-cell-depleted T cells, or PBMCs supplied cDNA or gDNA.

Per the study methods: From reference gene primer amplification, estimates of nucleated cell counts were derived. Sequenced by immunoSEQ multiplex PCR; TCRdb stores in-frame clones only, minus some. D and trimming come from the DNA, and the V and J calls and clone size come from that table. The sample carries about 110,000 clones, around 81% recorded once. Germline V lookup: CDR1 SGHTA, CDR2 FQGNSA. V shed 4 bases and J shed 5 bases, with 14 bases lying between them. CDR3 size: 14 residues. This chain uses TRBV7-2 with TRBJ2-5, with D maybe TRBD2 (6 bases). This receptor was obtained from a woman in her sixties or seventies with acute or convalescent COVID-19. Input material: peripheral blood. The CDR3 loop reads CASSSWEGRETQYF. The CDR3 DNA is TGTGCCAGCAGCTCCTGGGAAGGGAGGGAGACCCAGTACTTC.